A selection of T cell receptor beta chains follows, all from one sample in a study of early T cells in non-severe SARS-CoV-2 infection. TCRdb re-called the 5' RACE reads through MiXCR, storing one row per CDR3 protein. Among 70,000 or so distinct CDR3 sequences, approximately 4.5% were seen once, and the ten largest hold 3.5% to 4%. The starting material was whole blood, obtained at baseline. These receptors were taken from an adult who was a healthcare worker with PCR-confirmed SARS-CoV-2 infection or an uninfected control (not recorded which). The donor label of this sample is uncertain. The CDR3 runs from the conserved cysteine through the conserved F or W. The D gene is left open where the match is weak. Size is stated for part of the rows, as once, few or many counts, or as a class when the clone is expanded.

TRBJ1-2	.	TRBV10-3	many	TGTGCCATCAATGAGGGAGGAGTAGTCTATGGCTACACCTTC	CAINEGGVVYGYTF
TRBJ2-6	.	TRBV29-1	many	TGCAGCGTTGTACGGACGGACACCTCCTCTGGGGCCAACGTCCTGACTTTC	CSVVRTDTSSGANVLTF
TRBJ2-7	.	TRBV4-3	many	TGCGCCAGCAGCCAAGATCGAACTAGCCGCCCCTACGAGCAGTACTTC	CASSQDRTSRPYEQYF
TRBJ1-2	TRBD1	TRBV28	many	TGTGCCAGCAGTTTAACTGGGACAGGCGCCGGCTATGGCTACACCTTC	CASSLTGTGAGYGYTF
TRBJ1-2	.	TRBV9	many	TGTGCCAGCAGCGCGGCGGCAGCCTCTAACTATGGCTACACCTTC	CASSAAAASNYGYTF
TRBJ2-5	.	TRBV27	many	TGTGCCAGCAGAAGCAGGGATCTGGAGACCCAGTACTTC	CASRSRDLETQYF
TRBJ1-5	.	TRBV3-1	many	TGTGCCAGCAGCCAAGGGGGCCCTAATCAGCCCCAGCATTTT	CASSQGGPNQPQHF
TRBJ1-4	.	TRBV7-8	many	TGTGCCAGCAGCCAGACAGGAAGTAATGAAAAACTGTTTTTT	CASSQTGSNEKLFF
TRBJ2-7	.	TRBV27	many	TGTGCCAGCAGTTTTAGCGCCTCCTACGAGCAGTACTTC	CASSFSASYEQYF
TRBJ2-7	TRBD1	TRBV28	once	TGTGCCAGCGGTACTCCGGACAGGTCGTTCTACGAGCAGTACTTC	CASGTPDRSFYEQYF
TRBJ2-3	.	TRBV7-6	.	TGTGCCAGCAGCTTGGCACAAGATACGCAGTATTTT	CASSLAQDTQYF
TRBJ2-1	.	TRBV2	.	TGTGCCAGCAGTGTCCGGCAGGCCAATGAGCAGTTCTTC	CASSVRQANEQFF
TRBJ1-5	TRBD1	TRBV7-2	many	TGTGCCAGCAGTTTCGAAGGACAGGGGGCGTATCAGCCCCAGCATTTT	CASSFEGQGAYQPQHF
TRBJ1-1	TRBD1	TRBV12-3/TRBV12-4	many	TGTGCCAGCAGTTTCTGGACAGGGGGGCGAGAAGCTTTCTTT	CASSFWTGGREAFF
TRBJ2-1	.	TRBV4-2	many	TGTGCCAGCTACGGTGCGGCGGGCCCCAGCTCCTACAATGAGCAGTTCTTC	CASYGAAGPSSYNEQFF
TRBJ2-1	.	TRBV28	many	TGTGCCAGCAAGGCTGGCCCCTACAATGAGCAGTTCTTC	CASKAGPYNEQFF
TRBJ2-7	.	TRBV14	many	TGTGCCAGCAGCCAAGATGGGGCCAGGGAGTGGTACGAGCAGTACTTC	CASSQDGAREWYEQYF
TRBJ1-4	.	TRBV6-1	.	TGTGCCAGCTCTACCTTCGGGGGAACTAATGAAAAACTGTTTTTT	CASSTFGGTNEKLFF
TRBJ2-7	TRBD1	TRBV6-2/TRBV6-3	.	TGTGCCGCATGGACAGGGATCTACGAGCAGTACTTC	CAAWTGIYEQYF
TRBJ2-5	TRBD2	TRBV20-1	many	TGCAGTGCTAGAGATCGGGGGGGGACTCGGGAGACCCAGTACTTC	CSARDRGGTRETQYF
TRBJ1-3	.	TRBV20-1	many	TGCAGTGCTAGGGGGACTCTGTACTCTGGAAACACCATATATTTT	CSARGTLYSGNTIYF
TRBJ2-7	.	TRBV28	.	TGTGCCAGCAGTTTTGTGGTGTACGAGCAGTACTTC	CASSFVVYEQYF